Below are 25 T cell receptor beta chains sequenced from a single sample in a study of shared clonotypes between healthy human individuals. Sequencing was performed with immunoSEQ multiplex PCR; in TCRdb, only in-frame clones are kept and a portion is missing. This table has roughly 2,300,000 clones, 85% to 95% appearing once. The material sequenced was naive CD4+ T cells from PBMCs. Subset noted: CD45RA+ positively selected. The origin of the receptors is a young man in good health. Some clones in this sample may be carry-over from other donors' samples.

The chain employs TRBV5-1 and TRBJ1-2; D gene uncertain. The CDR3 contains 14 residues. Germline CDR1 and CDR2: SGHRS and YFSETQ. V was trimmed by 1 base and J by 2 bases, leaving 9 bases between them. The CDR3 DNA is TGCGCCAGCAGCTTGATTGTCGGCAACTATGGCTACACCTTC. Its translation is CASSLIVGNYGYTF.

J is TRBJ2-1 and V is TRBV9; 10 bases line up with TRBD2. V shed 3 bases, J shed 4 bases, and the junction held 7 bases outside the gene matches. The CDR3 is 16 amino acids. The germline V gene encodes CDR1 SGDLS and CDR2 YYNGEE. In DNA form, the CDR3 reads TGTGCCAGCAGCGCCGCTAGCGGGAGCATTTACAATGAGCAGTTCTTC. Translated: CASSAASGSIYNEQFF.

Regarding this clone: The sample holds other DNA sequences that translate to the same CDR3. The chain is built from TRBV29-1 and TRBJ1-1, with D perhaps TRBD1 (5 bases). The V and J ends lost 6 bases and 0 bases respectively, with 11 bases between them. In germline, CDR1 is SQVTM, CDR2 ANQGSEA. The CDR3 covers 13 residues. CDR3 in DNA: TGCAGCGTCGAGGGACGGATGAACACTGAAGCTTTCTTT. This encodes CSVEGRMNTEAFF.

The chain is built from TRBV5-1 and TRBJ2-7; D not certain. The CDR3 is 11 amino acids. V was clipped by 7 bases and J by 2 bases, with 7 bases between them. Germline V gene sequence: CDR1 SGHRS, CDR2 YFSETQ. This chain's CDR3 is CASHDAYEQYF. Written as DNA, the CDR3 is TGCGCCAGCCACGATGCCTACGAGCAGTACTTC. Full variable domain (missing parts from reference TRBV5-1 and TRBJ2-7): KAGVTQTPRYLIKTRGQQVTLSCSPISGHRSVSWYQQTPGQGLQFLFEYFSETQRNKGNFPGRFSGRQFSNSRSEMNVSTLELGDSALYLCASHDAYEQYFGPGTRLTVT.

This clone came up a few times. The chain links TRBV28 to TRBJ1-4; the D gene is possibly TRBD1 (6 bases). This CDR3 contains 14 residues. The V and J ends lost 7 bases and 7 bases respectively, with 16 bases between them. CDR1 is MDHEN, CDR2 SYDVKM, per germline. The CDR3 coding sequence is TGTGCCAGCAAATACAGGGCGTTCGCTGAAAAACTGTTTTTT. Its translation is CASKYRAFAEKLFF.

In this sample, this clone turned up a few times. The J gene is TRBJ1-2, the V gene TRBV6-1; D remains unclear. CDR3 length equals 17 residues. V dropped 2 bases and J dropped 0 bases, with 16 bases sitting between them. Germline V gene sequence: CDR1 MNHNS, CDR2 SASEGT. The CDR3 DNA sequence: TGTGCCAGCAGTGAACAGTTGTGGGTTTTAGCTAACTATGGCTACACCTTC. Protein: CASSEQLWVLANYGYTF.

The V gene is TRBV2, the J gene TRBJ1-5; 7 positions match TRBD1. The germline CDR1 and CDR2 sequences are SNHLY and FYNNEI. The CDR3 length is 15 residues. The V segment lost 5 bases and the J segment 4 bases; nucleotides outside the gene matches: 8. The CDR3 DNA sequence: TGTGCCAGCAGTTTGACAGGGAACCCAAATCAGCCCCAGCATTTT. This gives the protein CASSLTGNPNQPQHF.

Turning to this clone: This same CDR3 is encoded by further DNA sequences in the sample. The chain is built from TRBV2 and TRBJ2-7; 8 bases agree with TRBD1. The junction had 5 bases not matched to a gene; V was cut back by 3 bases and J by 4 bases. Looked up from germline, CDR1 is SNHLY and CDR2 is FYNNEI. CDR3 size: 14 residues. CDR3 bases: TGTGCCAGCAGTGATCAGGGGGCGGAGTACGAGCAGTACTTC. Translated: CASSDQGAEYEQYF.

This chain joins TRBV18 and TRBJ2-2; D unresolved. The length of the CDR3 is 14 residues. Per the germline V gene, CDR1 is KGHSH and CDR2 is LQKENI. The V gene lost 3 bases and the J gene lost 4 bases, with 9 bases spanning the gap. The CDR3 nucleotides read TGTGCCAGCTCACCTTCGCAGCCCACCGGGGAGCTGTTTTTT. Its protein is CASSPSQPTGELFF.

The chain couples TRBV7-6 to TRBJ1-1, with a possible D match to TRBD1 (5 bases). Per the germline V gene, CDR1 is SGHVS and CDR2 is FNYEAQ. The CDR3 totals 15 residues. V lost 3 bases and J lost 4, with 15 bases in between. Here the CDR3 DNA reads TGTGCCAGCAGCTTCGCCTCAGGGACGGCCACTGAAGCTTTCTTT. Translating it yields CASSFASGTATEAFF.

V usage is TRBV28 and J usage is TRBJ2-1, with D possibly being TRBD2 (5 bases). This CDR3 spans 16 amino acids. Trimming took 5 bases from V and 1 from J, leaving 15 bases between them. Germline V gene lookup returns CDR1 MDHEN and CDR2 SYDVKM. CDR3: CASSTSRALSYNEQFF. CDR3 in DNA: TGTGCCAGCAGTACTAGTAGGGCTTTGTCCTACAATGAGCAGTTCTTC. Based on the CDR3 plus reference TRBV28 and TRBJ2-1, the full variable domain is DVKVTQSSRYLVKRTGEKVFLECVQDMDHENMFWYRQDPGLGLRLIYFSYDVKMKEKGDIPEGYSVSREKKERFSLILESASTNQTSMYLCASSTSRALSYNEQFFGPGTRLTVL.

J is TRBJ2-1 and V is TRBV6-5; a weak D match, TRBD2 (6 bases). Trimming shortened V by 6 bases and J by 5 bases, and 14 bases separated the two germline ends. In germline, CDR1 is MNHEY, CDR2 SVGAGI. The CDR3 extends over 14 amino acids. The CDR3 region has the DNA TGTGCCAGCAGCCGGCGGGACGTACACAATGAGCAGTTCTTC. It yields the protein CASSRRDVHNEQFF.

The V gene is TRBV7-6, the J gene TRBJ2-6; D is undetermined. CDR3 length equals 14 residues. V was cut by 5 bases and J by 1 base, with 6 bases left in between. The germline gives CDR1 SGHVS, CDR2 FNYEAQ. CDR3 nucleotides: TGTGCCAGCAGCCCGCTTTCTGGGGCCAACGTCCTGACTTTC. Amino acids: CASSPLSGANVLTF.

There are a few counts of this clone. The same CDR3 is also encoded by other DNA sequences in this sample. This chain connects TRBV18 to TRBJ1-1; TRBD1 might be the D (5 bases). CDR3 length: 15 residues. Trimming left V 1 base short and J 0 bases short, with 9 bases between. The germline V gene has CDR1 KGHSH and CDR2 LQKENI. The CDR3 protein is CASSPQGIMNTEAFF. DNA of the CDR3: TGTGCCAGCTCACCACAGGGGATCATGAACACTGAAGCTTTCTTT.

CDR3 DNA sequence: TGTGCCAGCAGCTTAACGTATGGGAGGGGTTACAATGAGCAGTTCTTC. It translates to CASSLTYGRGYNEQFF. The chain couples TRBV7-3 to TRBJ2-1, with 7 positions matching TRBD2. V shed 0 bases and J 4 bases; nucleotides not matched to a gene: 6. The germline V gene encodes CDR1 SGHTA and CDR2 FQGTGA. The CDR3 is made up of 16 amino acids. Full variable domain (rest looked up from reference TRBV7-3 and TRBJ2-1): GAGVSQTPSNKVTEKGKYVELRCDPISGHTALYWYRQSLGQGPEFLIYFQGTGAADDSGLPNDRFFAVRPEGSVSTLKIQRTERGDSAVYLCASSLTYGRGYNEQFFGPGTRLTVL.

In this sample, this clone turned up once. This chain links TRBV6-5 with TRBJ2-1; D may be TRBD1 (5 bases). The CDR3 runs 13 residues. V was cut by 0 bases and J by 8 bases, with 8 bases left in between. CDR1 and CDR2 from the germline V gene are MNHEY and SVGAGI. The CDR3 nucleotides are TGTGCCAGCAGTTACTCGTCAGGGCATGAGCAGTTCTTC. Translated: CASSYSSGHEQFF.

V usage is TRBV5-1 and J usage is TRBJ2-5; 7 bases line up with TRBD1. CDR1 and CDR2 (germline): SGHRS, YFSETQ. This CDR3 is 16 amino acids long. After removal of 1 base from V and 3 bases from J, the junction contained 9 bases not matched to a gene. CDR3 residues: CASSLSPVGTEETQYF. Written as DNA, the CDR3 is TGCGCCAGCAGCTTGTCCCCCGTGGGGACAGAAGAGACCCAGTACTTC.

The chain recombines TRBV30 with TRBJ1-2, with 12 bases fitting TRBD1. V lost 8 bases and J lost 7; bases outside the gene matches: 5. Per germline, CDR1 GTSNPN and CDR2 SVGIG (reference sequence). The CDR3 is 12 amino acids. This chain's CDR3 is CAGGQGASGYTF. DNA of the CDR3: TGTGCCGGGGGACAGGGGGCAAGTGGCTACACCTTC.

V gene TRBV6-1 combines with J gene TRBJ2-1; possibly TRBD2 for D (6 bases). CDR3 size: 15 residues. Per the germline V gene, CDR1 is MNHNS and CDR2 is SASEGT. Trimming took off 6 bases at V and 0 bases at J, with 12 bases between the two ends. Here the CDR3 DNA reads TGTGCCAGCAGATGGGGGACTGGCTCCTACAATGAGCAGTTCTTC. This codes for CASRWGTGSYNEQFF.

The chain is built from TRBV6-6 and TRBJ1-5; possibly TRBD1 for D (6 bases). Germline-derived CDR1 and CDR2 are MNHNY and SVGAGI (reference sequence). The CDR3 has 16 residues. Trimming took 4 bases from V and 2 from J, leaving 15 bases between them. CDR3 residues: CASSSPNRQGNQPQHF. In nucleotides, the CDR3 is TGTGCCAGCAGTTCCCCGAACCGACAGGGCAATCAGCCCCAGCATTTT.

Points on this clone: This sample also contains other DNA sequences that code for the same CDR3. This chain links TRBV29-1 with TRBJ2-7, with 14 nucleotides matching TRBD2. V lost 6 bases, J lost 3 bases, and 7 bases stayed unmatched. This CDR3 is built from 15 residues. CDR1 and CDR2 (germline): SQVTM, ANQGSEA. The CDR3 coding sequence is TGCAGCGTCTCAACCGGGACTAGCGGGAGCTACGAGCAGTACTTC. It encodes CSVSTGTSGSYEQYF.

A note on this clone: Other DNA sequences in this specimen translate into the identical CDR3. This rearrangement joins TRBV28 to TRBJ2-1, with D hard to call. Germline assignment: CDR1 MDHEN and CDR2 SYDVKM. V lost 2 bases and J lost 7, with 6 bases in between. The CDR3 length is 12 residues. DNA of the CDR3: TGTGCCAGCAGTTTAGTAGGGAATGAGCAGTTCTTC. This encodes CASSLVGNEQFF.

The chain recombines TRBV6-6 with TRBJ1-2; maybe TRBD1 (6 bases). CDR1 and CDR2 (germline): MNHNY, SVGAGI (reference sequence). Between the trimmed V and J ends, which lost 7 bases and 4 bases, there was a span of 13 bases. The CDR3 runs 13 residues. CDR3 amino acids: CASTEGEFYGYTF. The CDR3, as DNA: TGTGCCAGCACCGAGGGGGAGTTCTATGGCTACACCTTC.

J is TRBJ2-1 and V is TRBV7-2, with D possibly TRBD1 on 6 matching bases. V lost 3 bases, J lost 4 bases, and 16 bases lay in between. Germline-derived CDR1 and CDR2 are SGHTA and FQGNSA. CDR3 size: 16 residues. CDR3 coding DNA: TGTGCCAGCAGCTTTTACAGGGTTGCGCGATACAATGAGCAGTTCTTC. This encodes CASSFYRVARYNEQFF.

Comments on this clone: This sample also contains other DNA sequences that code for the same CDR3. V and J are TRBV18 and TRBJ2-1, with TRBD2 matching over 12 bases. In germline, CDR1 is KGHSH, CDR2 LQKENI. V dropped 3 bases and J dropped 6; count of bases not matched to a gene: 3. This CDR3 has 15 amino acids. DNA for the CDR3: TGTGCCAGCTCACCGGGACTAGCGGGTAGCAATGAGCAGTTCTTC. This codes for CASSPGLAGSNEQFF.